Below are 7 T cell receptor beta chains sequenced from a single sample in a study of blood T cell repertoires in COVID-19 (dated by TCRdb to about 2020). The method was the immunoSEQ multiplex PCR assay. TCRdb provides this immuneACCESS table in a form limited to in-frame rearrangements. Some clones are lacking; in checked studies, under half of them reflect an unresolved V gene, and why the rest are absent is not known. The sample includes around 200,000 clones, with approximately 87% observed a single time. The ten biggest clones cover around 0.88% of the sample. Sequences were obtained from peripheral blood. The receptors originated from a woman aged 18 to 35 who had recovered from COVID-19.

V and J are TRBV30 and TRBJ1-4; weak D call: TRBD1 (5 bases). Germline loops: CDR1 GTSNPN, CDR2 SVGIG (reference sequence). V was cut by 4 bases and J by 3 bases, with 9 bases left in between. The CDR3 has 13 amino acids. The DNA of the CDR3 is TGTGCCTGGATGGGGCCGCCTAATGAAAAACTGTTTTTT. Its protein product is CAWMGPPNEKLFF.

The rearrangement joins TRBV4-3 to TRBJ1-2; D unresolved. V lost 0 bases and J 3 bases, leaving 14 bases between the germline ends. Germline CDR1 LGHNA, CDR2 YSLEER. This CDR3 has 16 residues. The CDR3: CASSQELVGRDYGYTF. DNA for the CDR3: TGCGCCAGCAGCCAAGAACTTGTCGGTCGCGACTATGGCTACACCTTC.

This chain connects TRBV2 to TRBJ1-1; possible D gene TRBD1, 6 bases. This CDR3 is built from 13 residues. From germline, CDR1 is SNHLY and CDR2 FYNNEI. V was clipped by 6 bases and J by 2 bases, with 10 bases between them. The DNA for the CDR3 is TGTGCCAGCAGCCCCAGGGGCAACACTGAAGCTTTCTTT. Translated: CASSPRGNTEAFF.

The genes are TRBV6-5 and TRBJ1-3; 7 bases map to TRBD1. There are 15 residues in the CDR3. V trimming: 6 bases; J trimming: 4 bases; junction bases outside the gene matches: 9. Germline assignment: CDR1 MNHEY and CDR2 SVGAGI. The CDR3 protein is CASSPTGNKGNTIYF. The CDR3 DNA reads TGTGCCAGCAGCCCGACAGGGAATAAAGGAAACACCATATATTTT.

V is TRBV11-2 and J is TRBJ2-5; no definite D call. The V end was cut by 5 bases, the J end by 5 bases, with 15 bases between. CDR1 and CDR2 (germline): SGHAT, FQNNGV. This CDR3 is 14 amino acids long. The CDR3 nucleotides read TGTGCCAGCAGCGTAACGTGGGTCGGGGAGACCCAGTACTTC. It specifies CASSVTWVGETQYF.

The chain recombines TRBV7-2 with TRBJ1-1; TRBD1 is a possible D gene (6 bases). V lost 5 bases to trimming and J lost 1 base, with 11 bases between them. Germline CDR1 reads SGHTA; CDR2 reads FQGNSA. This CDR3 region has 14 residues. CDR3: CASSLQGKNTEAFF. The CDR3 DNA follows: TGTGCCAGCAGCCTACAGGGTAAGAACACTGAAGCTTTCTTT.

The CDR3 sequence is CASSFRGAQGANVLTF. The DNA for the CDR3 is TGTGCCAGCAGTTTTCGGGGGGCGCAAGGGGCCAACGTCCTGACTTTC. The chain couples TRBV27 to TRBJ2-6; a weak D match, TRBD2 (7 bases). V was shortened by 3 bases and J by 4 bases, with 13 bases between the two germline ends. The CDR3 has 16 amino acids. The V gene's germline CDR1 is MNHEY and CDR2 SMNVEV (reference sequence).